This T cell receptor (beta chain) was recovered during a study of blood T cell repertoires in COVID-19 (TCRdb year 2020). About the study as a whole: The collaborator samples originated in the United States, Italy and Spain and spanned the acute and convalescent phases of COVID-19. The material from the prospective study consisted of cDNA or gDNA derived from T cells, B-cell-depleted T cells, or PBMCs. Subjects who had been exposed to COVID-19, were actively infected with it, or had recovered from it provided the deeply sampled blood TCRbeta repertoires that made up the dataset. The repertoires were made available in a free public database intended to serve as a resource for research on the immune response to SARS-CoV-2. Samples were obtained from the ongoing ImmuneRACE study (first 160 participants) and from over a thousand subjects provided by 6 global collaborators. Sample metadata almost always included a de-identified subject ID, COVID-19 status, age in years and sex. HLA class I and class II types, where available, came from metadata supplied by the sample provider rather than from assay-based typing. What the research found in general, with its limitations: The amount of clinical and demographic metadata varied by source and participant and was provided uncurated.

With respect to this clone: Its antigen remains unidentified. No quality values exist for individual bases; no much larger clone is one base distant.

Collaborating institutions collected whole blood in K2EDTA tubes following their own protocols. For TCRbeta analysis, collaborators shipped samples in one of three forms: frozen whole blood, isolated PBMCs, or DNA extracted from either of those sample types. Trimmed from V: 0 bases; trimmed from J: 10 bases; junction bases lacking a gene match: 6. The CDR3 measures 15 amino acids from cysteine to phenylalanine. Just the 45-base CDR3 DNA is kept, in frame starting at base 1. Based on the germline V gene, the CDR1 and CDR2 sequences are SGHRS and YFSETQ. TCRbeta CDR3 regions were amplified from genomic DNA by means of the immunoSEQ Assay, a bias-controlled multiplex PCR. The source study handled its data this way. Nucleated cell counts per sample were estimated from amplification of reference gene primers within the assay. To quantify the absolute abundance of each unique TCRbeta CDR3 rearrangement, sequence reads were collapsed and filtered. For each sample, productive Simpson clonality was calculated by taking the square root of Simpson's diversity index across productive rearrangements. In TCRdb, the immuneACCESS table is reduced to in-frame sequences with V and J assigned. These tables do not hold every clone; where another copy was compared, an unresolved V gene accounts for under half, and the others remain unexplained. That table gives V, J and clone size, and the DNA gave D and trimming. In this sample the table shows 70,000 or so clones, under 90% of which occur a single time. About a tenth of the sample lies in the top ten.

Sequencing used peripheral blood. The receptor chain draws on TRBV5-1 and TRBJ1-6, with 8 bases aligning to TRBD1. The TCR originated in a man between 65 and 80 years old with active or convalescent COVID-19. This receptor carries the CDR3 CASSLAGRGRSPLHF. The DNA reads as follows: TGCGCCAGCAGCTTGGCCGGCAGGGGGCGATCACCCCTCCACTTT.